A single T cell receptor (beta chain) is shown here with its context. It has no known antigen specificity. Qualities for individual bases were not recorded, and no much larger clone is one base off. The sample is drawn from a study of T cells after posttransplantation cyclophosphamide (dated by TCRdb to about 2016). General notes on the study: Using TRB sequencing, the study followed how the T cell repertoire rebuilt after myeloablative bone marrow transplantation with posttransplantation cyclophosphamide given as GVHD prophylaxis. Samples from approximately 37 PTCy-treated patients, along with samples from 15 to 20 of their related bone marrow donors, underwent antigen receptor sequencing. Blood from every one of the roughly 35 PTCy patients who had 1-year posttransplant specimens underwent TRB sequencing. Up to 3 additional blood samples from 2 to 5.2 years after transplant were also TRB-sequenced in 3 patients, as was pretransplant blood from a handful of patients. TRA and TRB clonality were tightly correlated in 9 samples, so subsequent TCR analyses focused on TRB only. Public TRB sequences were compared against a database of over 3,000 sequences linked to responses to pathogens, tumor antigens, self-antigens and alloantigens. What the work shows at the level of the full study, not this receptor alone: Donor-recipient similarity was low at 1-2 months but rose over the first year, and later blood repertoires were often dominated by donor CD8+ memory clones. The TRB repertoires of T cells infiltrating skin or the GI tract showed only limited overlap with the TRB repertoires found in blood. Across some 45 patients, TRB clonality was highly associated with recipient CMV seropositivity and CMV reactivation, and PTCy diversity was similar to diversity in CNI/methotrexate controls.

PTCy-treated patients were drawn from a prospective multi-institutional clinical trial. Peripheral blood and bone marrow mononuclear cells were isolated by Ficoll-Hypaque density centrifugation and were cryopreserved. TRB sequencing used genomic DNA with the immunoSEQ assay at survey resolution or the hsTCRB kit. The study's own analysis went as follows. The immunoSEQ software was used for initial read processing, and the LymphoSeq R package was used for repertoire analyses. For each TRB dataset, clonality was calculated as 1 minus normalized Shannon entropy, and the Gini coefficient was computed as well. Phenotypes of unsorted samples were inferred by mapping TRB sequences from sorted subsets of the recipient or donor onto unsorted samples of the same recipient. This is the immuneACCESS table as TCRdb keeps it, with only in-frame sequences that have V and J called. A part of the clones is gone; compared with another copy, unresolved V genes explain less than half, and the rest is unexplained. The V and J calls and the clone size are those of that table, but D and trimming were determined from the DNA. Here the sample has about 32,000 clones; 80% to 90% occur a single time. About 15% of the sample is in the top ten clones.

The CDR3 has 18 amino acids, counting the end cysteine and phenylalanine. Solely the CDR3 DNA is kept, with 54 bases framed from the first base. V is cut by 5 bases and J by 5 bases, and the space between the germline ends is 28 bases. The CDR1 and CDR2 encoded by the germline V gene (reference sequence) are SEHNR and FQNEAQ. This sequence originates from a woman in her thirties or forties with a blood cancer, CMV-positive, and with a related stem cell donor. The chain links TRBV7-9 with TRBJ2-7; TRBD1 might be the D gene, on 6 matching bases. The sample taken for sequencing was PBMCs. The DNA is TGTGCCAGCAGCCCTCCCCAGGGTTGGGGGCTTGAGAGCCACGAGCAGTACTTC. The encoded protein is CASSPPQGWGLESHEQYF.